The 31 T cell receptor beta chains below were found in one sample sequenced in a study of blood T cell repertoires in COVID-19. The protocol was immunoSEQ multiplex PCR, while the TCRdb copy is restricted to in-frame clones and leaves out a portion. The data show some 180,000 clones, 75% to 85% seen once. Input material: peripheral blood. These receptors all stem from a woman in her thirties or forties with COVID-19, enrolled during active disease.

The gene calls are TRBV6-5 and TRBJ2-5; the D gene is possibly TRBD2 (5 bases). Trimming stripped 5 bases from V and 5 bases from J, with 18 bases between. The CDR3 extends over 15 amino acids. Per the germline V gene, CDR1 is MNHEY and CDR2 is SVGAGI. CDR3 region: CASSRAGNSGETQYF. The CDR3 DNA reads as TGTGCCAGCAGTAGGGCAGGCAACTCGGGGGAGACCCAGTACTTC.

The rearrangement joins TRBV4-3 to TRBJ2-5, with D possibly matching TRBD2 (5 bases). The CDR3 sequence is 13 residues long. Germline V gene sequence: CDR1 LGHNA, CDR2 YSLEER. V lost 4 bases and J 4 bases, leaving 10 bases between the germline ends. The CDR3 region has the DNA TGCGCCAGCAGCCGGTTTGAGGGAGAGACCCAGTACTTC. It is translated as CASSRFEGETQYF.

The gene calls are TRBV30 and TRBJ2-1; 7 positions match TRBD1. This CDR3 spans 14 amino acids. CDR1 GTSNPN and CDR2 SVGIG come from the germline V gene (reference sequence). J gave up 0 bases and V 5 bases, and 4 bases lay outside the gene matches. CDR3 region: CAWWDSSSYNEQFF. The CDR3 region has the DNA TGTGCCTGGTGGGACAGCAGCTCCTACAATGAGCAGTTCTTC.

The genes are TRBV6-5 and TRBJ1-2; TRBD1 aligns across 9 bases. V was pared by 7 bases and J by 4 bases, with 4 bases of the junction left unmatched. CDR1 MNHEY and CDR2 SVGAGI come from the germline V gene. This CDR3 has 13 residues. As DNA, the CDR3 is TGTGCCAGCACTATACAGGGGGCCTATGGCTACACCTTC. It yields the protein CASTIQGAYGYTF.

This clone was counted only a few times. The J gene is TRBJ1-1, the V gene TRBV15; D gene unclear. Trimming took off 2 bases at V and 1 base at J, with 11 bases between the two ends. This CDR3 has 15 residues. CDR1 LNHNV and CDR2 YYDKDF come from the germline V gene (reference sequence). The CDR3: CATSRPSQPNTEAFF. The CDR3 nucleotides read TGTGCCACCAGCAGACCTTCACAACCGAACACTGAAGCTTTCTTT.

The rearrangement uses TRBV12-3 or TRBV12-4 and TRBJ1-2, with 8 bases aligning to TRBD1. V lost 9 bases, J lost 7 bases, and 10 bases stayed unmatched. CDR3 length: 13 residues. CDR3 amino acids: CASLSTGGRGYTF. The CDR3 nucleotides are TGTGCCAGTCTTTCCACAGGGGGACGTGGCTACACCTTC.

V and J are TRBV29-1 and TRBJ1-4; 7 bases are shared with TRBD1. The length of the CDR3 is 15 residues. Germline V lookup: CDR1 SQVTM, CDR2 ANQGSEA. V shed 1 base and J 2 bases; nucleotides not matched to a gene: 4. CDR3 DNA sequence: TGCAGCGTTGAAGGAAGGGGGCGGACTAATGAAAAACTGTTTTTT. Amino acid sequence: CSVEGRGRTNEKLFF.

This chain connects TRBV19 to TRBJ2-1; TRBD1 might be the D (6 bases). CDR3 length equals 14 residues. The germline V gene has CDR1 LNHDA and CDR2 SQIVND (reference sequence). V lost 6 bases and J 12 bases, leaving 21 bases between the germline ends. CDR3 sequence reads: CASSMDSGLMRQFF. Written as DNA, the CDR3 is TGTGCCAGTAGCATGGACAGCGGCCTTATGAGGCAGTTCTTC.

The gene calls are TRBV18 and TRBJ2-3; possible D gene TRBD1, 5 bases. CDR3 size: 18 residues. Trimming stripped 1 base from V and 1 base from J, with 18 bases between. Germline V lookup: CDR1 KGHSH, CDR2 LQKENI. The CDR3 DNA is TGTGCCAGCTCACCACTGGCCTATACCAGGGCCCGCACAGATACGCAGTATTTT. Translation gives CASSPLAYTRARTDTQYF.

The chain is built from TRBV27 and TRBJ2-5, with D perhaps matching TRBD2 (5 bases). The CDR3 runs to 12 residues. Germline CDR1 and CDR2: MNHEY and SMNVEV (reference sequence). The V and J ends lost 6 bases and 4 bases respectively, with 9 bases between them. CDR3 in DNA: TGTGCCAGCAGGAGGGCGGGAGAGACCCAGTACTTC. Protein: CASRRAGETQYF.

The chain joins TRBV2 to TRBJ2-7; D remains ambiguous. Between the trimmed V and J ends, which lost 8 bases and 7 bases, there was a span of 21 bases. This CDR3 is built from 14 residues. Germline CDR1 reads SNHLY; CDR2 reads FYNNEI. The CDR3 sequence: CASCLLLTISEQYF. The CDR3 nucleotides read TGTGCCAGCTGCCTACTGTTGACAATCTCGGAGCAGTACTTC.

This clone showed up just a few times. The chain is built from TRBV7-2 and TRBJ2-5, with 9 bases aligning to TRBD2. CDR1 SGHTA and CDR2 FQGNSA come from the germline V gene. This CDR3 has 16 amino acids. V trimming: 1 base; J trimming: 2 bases; junction bases outside the gene matches: 5. The CDR3 region has the DNA TGTGCCAGCAGCTTAGTAGCGGGAGCGATACAAGAGACCCAGTACTTC. Protein: CASSLVAGAIQETQYF.

This chain joins TRBV5-1 and TRBJ2-1; D perhaps matches TRBD2 (6 bases). Germline values: CDR1 SGHRS, CDR2 YFSETQ. The V end lost 5 bases, the J end lost 10 bases, and 19 bases lay between the germline ends. This CDR3 contains 14 residues. CDR3 protein: CASRRDSLVSEQFF. The CDR3 region has the DNA TGCGCCAGCAGGCGGGACTCTTTAGTGAGCGAGCAGTTCTTC.

For the CDR3, the DNA is TGTGCCAGCAGTGAGGGGGCGGGGGGAAACACCATATATTTT. Translated, it gives CASSEGAGGNTIYF. The chain carries TRBV27 and TRBJ1-3, with TRBD1 identical over 7 bases. This CDR3 has 14 residues. Trimming removed 5 bases from V and 4 bases from J; junction bases left unmatched: 5. Germline V gene data show CDR1 as MNHEY and CDR2 as SMNVEV (reference sequence).

This clone was seen just once. This chain uses TRBV4-2 with TRBJ2-3, with D perhaps TRBD1 (5 bases). The CDR3 covers 14 residues. Trimming cost V 0 bases and J 6 bases, with 10 bases left between them. Germline V CDR1 and CDR2: LGHNA, YNFKEQ. This CDR3 is CASSQDLRGDTQYF. CDR3 bases: TGTGCCAGCAGCCAAGACTTAAGGGGTGATACGCAGTATTTT.

The chain recombines TRBV30 with TRBJ1-2; no clear D gene. The ends were cut back, 5 bases at V and 2 bases at J, with 9 bases in the middle. Germline V gene data show CDR1 as GTSNPN and CDR2 as SVGIG (reference sequence). The CDR3 runs to 12 residues. CDR3 residues: CAWQKMNYGYTF. CDR3 DNA sequence: TGTGCCTGGCAAAAAATGAACTATGGCTACACCTTC. Combining the CDR3 with reference TRBV30 and TRBJ1-2 gives the whole variable domain SQTIHQWPATLVQPVGSPLSLECTVEGTSNPNLYWYRQAAGRGLQLLFYSVGIGQISSEVPQNLSASRPQDRQFILSSKKLLLSDSGFYLCAWQKMNYGYTFGSGTRLTVV.

The chain links TRBV7-9 to TRBJ2-1; 10 bases are shared with TRBD2. Looked up from germline, CDR1 is SEHNR and CDR2 is FQNEAQ (reference sequence). V shed 0 bases and J 7 bases; nucleotides not matched to a gene: 15. This CDR3 comprises 19 residues. The CDR3 DNA is TGTGCCAGCAGCTTAGCTCAGTTAACAGCTAGCGGGGGAGCTAATGAGCAGTTCTTC. It specifies CASSLAQLTASGGANEQFF.

This rearrangement joins TRBV19 to TRBJ2-1; TRBD1 matches 9 bases. The junction had 9 bases not matched to a gene; V was cut back by 4 bases and J by 2 bases. CDR3 size: 17 residues. From germline, CDR1 is LNHDA and CDR2 SQIVND (reference sequence). Written as DNA, the CDR3 is TGTGCCAGTAGTAAGGGAGACACAGGGGGCCCCTACAATGAGCAGTTCTTC. This gives the protein CASSKGDTGGPYNEQFF.

This chain uses TRBV19 with TRBJ2-1, with 13 positions matching TRBD2. Trimming cost V 3 bases and J 7 bases; bases outside gene matches: 6. The CDR3 length is 16 residues. Germline values: CDR1 LNHDA, CDR2 SQIVND (reference sequence). The CDR3: CASSITSGGAENEQFF. CDR3 in DNA: TGTGCCAGTAGTATCACTAGCGGGGGGGCCGAAAATGAGCAGTTCTTC. The whole variable domain, filled in from reference TRBV19 and TRBJ2-1, reads DGGITQSPKYLFRKEGQNVTLSCEQNLNHDAMYWYRQDPGQGLRLIYYSQIVNDFQKGDIAEGYSVSREKKESFPLTVTSAQKNPTAFYLCASSITSGGAENEQFFGPGTRLTVL.

The chain uses TRBV6-5 and TRBJ2-5; 7 bases agree with TRBD2. The CDR3 has 13 residues. The junction had 2 bases not matched to a gene; V was cut back by 4 bases and J by 3 bases. From germline, CDR1 is MNHEY and CDR2 SVGAGI. The CDR3 coding sequence is TGTGCCAGCAGTTTCAGCGGGAAAGAGACCCAGTACTTC. It encodes CASSFSGKETQYF.

This clone was detected only once. The CDR3 region is CASSLGLAGGSSGANVLTF. The CDR3 DNA follows: TGCGCCAGCAGCTTGGGACTAGCGGGAGGTAGTTCTGGGGCCAACGTCCTGACTTTC. The chain uses TRBV5-1 and TRBJ2-6; 13 nucleotides agree with TRBD2. This CDR3 is 19 amino acids long. Germline V lookup: CDR1 SGHRS, CDR2 YFSETQ. Trimming took 0 bases from V and 1 from J; bases not matched to a gene: 4.

The V gene is TRBV9, the J gene TRBJ2-1, with 9 bases matching TRBD2. Germline CDR1 and CDR2: SGDLS and YYNGEE. The length of the CDR3 is 15 residues. V lost 3 bases, J lost 4 bases, and 5 bases stayed unmatched. CDR3 protein: CASSGGGGAYNEQFF. The CDR3 bases are TGTGCCAGCAGCGGAGGCGGGGGGGCTTACAATGAGCAGTTCTTC.

The chain combines TRBV20-1 with TRBJ2-7; TRBD2 is a possible D gene (5 bases). The V gene lost 6 bases and the J gene lost 5 bases, with 11 bases spanning the gap. Germline-derived CDR1 and CDR2 are DFQATT and SNEGSKA (reference sequence). The CDR3 totals 11 residues. The CDR3 region is CSAVSGHEQYF. The CDR3 DNA reads as TGCAGTGCCGTAAGCGGCCACGAGCAGTACTTC.

Regarding this clone: Other DNA sequences in the sample encode the same CDR3. The J gene is TRBJ1-1, the V gene TRBV6-6; no clear D. The germline gives CDR1 MNHNY, CDR2 SVGAGI (reference sequence). Trimming shortened V by 6 bases and J by 8 bases, and 7 bases separated the two germline ends. The length of the CDR3 is 10 residues. The DNA for the CDR3 is TGTGCCAGCAGGGAGGGAGAAGCTTTCTTT. This encodes CASREGEAFF.

This sequence joins TRBV7-3 and TRBJ2-6; 7 bases map to TRBD1. Trimming took 4 bases from V and 4 from J; bases not matched to a gene: 4. The CDR3 length is 15 residues. The germline CDR1 and CDR2 sequences are SGHTA and FQGTGA. The CDR3 DNA reads TGTGCCAGCAGCTCACAGGGGCCCGGGGCCAACGTCCTGACTTTC. Its protein product is CASSSQGPGANVLTF.

This chain connects TRBV6-2 or TRBV6-3 to TRBJ2-5; 7 nucleotides line up with TRBD1. The CDR3 totals 16 residues. Germline V gives CDR1 MNHEY, CDR2 SVGEGT. Trimming took 6 bases from V and 5 from J; bases not matched to a gene: 15. For the CDR3, the DNA is TGTGCCAGCAGCCAAATTCATAAGGGGGCCTGGGAGACCCAGTACTTC. It codes for CASSQIHKGAWETQYF.

The chain joins TRBV3-1 (or the pseudogene TRBV3-2) to TRBJ1-2; TRBD1 aligns across 7 bases. This CDR3 spans 16 amino acids. After removal of 2 bases from V and 7 bases from J, the junction contained 13 bases not matched to a gene. Germline CDR1 LGHDT, CDR2 YNNKEL (reference sequence). Here the CDR3 reads CASSQSDRAILGGYTF. The CDR3 DNA reads TGTGCCAGCAGCCAAAGCGACAGGGCGATCTTGGGTGGCTACACCTTC.

Only a few counts were recorded for this clone. The chain links TRBV28 to TRBJ2-7; D is undetermined. The CDR3 length is 14 residues. CDR1 is MDHEN and CDR2 is SYDVKM in the germline V gene. V was trimmed by 10 bases and J by 2 bases, leaving 18 bases between them. CDR3 region: CATFEAAEPYEQYF. For the CDR3, the DNA is TGTGCCACCTTTGAGGCAGCTGAACCCTACGAGCAGTACTTC.

V usage is TRBV7-9 and J usage is TRBJ2-5, with unresolved D. The CDR3 extends over 11 amino acids. The V gene's germline CDR1 is SEHNR and CDR2 FQNEAQ (reference sequence). Trimming pared 4 bases from V and 5 bases from J, leaving 5 bases between. CDR3 sequence (DNA): TGTGCCAGCAGCTCCCGGGAGACCCAGTACTTC. Its protein is CASSSRETQYF.

This clone was counted only a few times. The chain employs TRBV27 and TRBJ1-2; 7 nucleotides line up with TRBD1. The CDR3 is made up of 15 amino acids. V gave up 4 bases and J gave up 1 base; unmatched junction bases: 6. The V gene's germline CDR1 is MNHEY and CDR2 SMNVEV (reference sequence). The CDR3 reads CASSSAGGNNYGYTF. In DNA form, the CDR3 reads TGTGCCAGCAGTTCGGCAGGGGGAAATAACTATGGCTACACCTTC.

The rearrangement links TRBV5-1 to TRBJ1-1; D call uncertain. V lost 4 bases to trimming and J lost 1 base, with 26 bases between them. From germline, CDR1 is SGHRS and CDR2 YFSETQ. This CDR3 contains 19 residues. The CDR3 region is CASSLGPESQTDSNTEAFF. For the CDR3, the DNA is TGCGCCAGCAGCCTGGGCCCGGAAAGTCAGACTGACTCGAACACTGAAGCTTTCTTT. Full variable domain (remainder filled in from reference TRBV5-1 and TRBJ1-1): KAGVTQTPRYLIKTRGQQVTLSCSPISGHRSVSWYQQTPGQGLQFLFEYFSETQRNKGNFPGRFSGRQFSNSRSEMNVSTLELGDSALYLCASSLGPESQTDSNTEAFFGQGTRLTVV.